The present TCR beta chain was sequenced within a study of CD8+ T cells in alopecia areata (dated by TCRdb to between 2018 and 2020). Some background on the complete study: Treated patients were enrolled in an open-label pilot trial of oral tofacitinib, 5 to 10 mg twice daily, for moderate-to-severe alopecia areata. Scalp clonality was compared among normal scalp (n=4), patchy alopecia areata scalp (n=8), and alopecia totalis/universalis scalp (n=8). RNA came from the PAXgene miRNA kit for fixed scalp, the miRNeasy kit for PBMCs, and the RNeasy kit for mouse skin. TCRbeta CDR3 regions were amplified by immunoSEQ multiplex PCR with 35 Vbeta forward and 13 Jbeta reverse primers. The SALT score, which quantifies the percentage of affected scalp surface area, was used to measure disease severity in treated patients. Biopsies were taken from tofacitinib-treated patients at baseline and at 4 and 24 weeks of treatment, and a later scalp biopsy was taken in several of the tofacitinib-treated patients. Tofacitinib was given for 6 to 18 months, followed by 6 months of follow-up off drug to assess delayed response and recurrence. On the human side, TCRbeta sequencing was run on scalp tissue and on sorted CD4+ and CD8+ peripheral blood T cells from healthy controls and from alopecia areata patients with either patchy or totalis/universalis disease. In both human patients and the C3H/HeJ mouse model, the study applied high-throughput TCRbeta sequencing to look at T cell clonal expansion in alopecia areata.

Its CDR3 holds 12 amino acids, cysteine through phenylalanine. The entry retains the CDR3 DNA only, 36 bases that are in frame from base 1. At the junction V is shortened by 3 bases and J by 6 bases, with 8 bases in between. CDR1 SEHNR and CDR2 FQNEAQ are derived from the germline V gene (reference sequence). General conclusions and limits of the study: Compared with normal scalp, lesional scalp, particularly in alopecia totalis/universalis, had higher clonality and more expanded CD8+ clones, which suggests antigenic drive. With tofacitinib, both scalp clonality and the number of expanded CD8+ clones among the top 100 scalp clones went down significantly. During tofacitinib treatment, many expanded lesional clones stuck around in both scalp and blood, and this persistence may partly explain why relapse happens after treatment is stopped. Shared TCR sequences between patients were less evident than in mice, which may be partly attributable to HLA diversity in the patient population. The treated cohort was small, with a single nonresponder, so links between baseline CD8+ expansion and response need larger studies. Scalp TCR repertoire analysis is complicated because resident alphabeta T cells in normal human skin are also sequenced, whereas mouse skin is dominated by gammadelta T cells.

The library was made by the immunoSEQ multiplex PCR assay. RNA was extracted from all samples and reverse transcribed into cDNA as template for TCR sequencing. SuperScript III was used to make first-strand cDNA, primed with a 2:1 mix of oligo-dT and random hexamers. A synthetic immune receptor repertoire was used to assess amplification bias, and residual bias was removed computationally. The original pipeline was this. Raw reads were preprocessed for error removal, and CDR3 was defined according to IMGT conventions as running from the conserved cysteine to phenylalanine. To get clonality, Shannon entropy was normalized by log2 of the number of productive unique TCRs and the result was subtracted from 1. Whether scalp clones were CD4 or CD8 was inferred by matching scalp TCRbeta sequences against CD4 and CD8 repertoires sorted from blood. TCRdb retrieved this table from immuneACCESS and kept in-frame rearrangements only. Not all clones are present; in checked studies, unresolved V genes account for under half, and no reason is known for the remainder. The V and J calls and clone size are taken from that table; D and trimming were inferred from the DNA. This sample gives around 200,000 clones in total; around 60% of them show up just once. The biggest ten clones account for over 9.5% of the sample.

The sample's time point label is to be understood as: less than 25 weeks on oral tofacitinib. Sample treatment or condition, as interpreted from the label and publication: oral pan-JAK inhibitor, 5-10 mg twice daily. Peripheral blood and lesional scalp punch biopsies were obtained from patients with alopecia areata. PBMCs were isolated by density centrifugation and stained for CD3, CD4 and CD8, and CD4+ and CD8+ T cells were sorted on a FACSAria. This clone was counted once. Its recognized antigen is unknown. Base quality data are lacking; no much larger clone is found one base away. This CDR3 is also generated by other DNA sequences in the sample.

The sequence is built from TRBV7-9 and TRBJ1-1; a confident D gene designation cannot be given. Sequences were derived from CD8+ T cells sorted from blood, sampled at week 24, from a patient treated with tofacitinib. This clonotype originated in a human donor with alopecia areata. The nucleotide sequence reads as follows: TGTGCCAGCAGCTTGGGAGGCGCTGAAGCTTTCTTT. Its translation is CASSLGGAEAFF.